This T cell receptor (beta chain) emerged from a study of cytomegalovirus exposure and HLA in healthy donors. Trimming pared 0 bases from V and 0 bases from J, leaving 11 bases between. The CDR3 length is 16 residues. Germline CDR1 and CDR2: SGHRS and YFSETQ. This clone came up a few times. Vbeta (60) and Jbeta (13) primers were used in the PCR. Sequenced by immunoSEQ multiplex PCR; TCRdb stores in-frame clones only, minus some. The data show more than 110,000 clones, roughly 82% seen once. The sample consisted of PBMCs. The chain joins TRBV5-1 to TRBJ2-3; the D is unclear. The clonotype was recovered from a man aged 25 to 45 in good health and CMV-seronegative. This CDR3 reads CASSLGVVSSTDTQYF. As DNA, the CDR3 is TGCGCCAGCAGCTTGGGTGTCGTCTCGAGCACAGATACGCAGTATTTT.